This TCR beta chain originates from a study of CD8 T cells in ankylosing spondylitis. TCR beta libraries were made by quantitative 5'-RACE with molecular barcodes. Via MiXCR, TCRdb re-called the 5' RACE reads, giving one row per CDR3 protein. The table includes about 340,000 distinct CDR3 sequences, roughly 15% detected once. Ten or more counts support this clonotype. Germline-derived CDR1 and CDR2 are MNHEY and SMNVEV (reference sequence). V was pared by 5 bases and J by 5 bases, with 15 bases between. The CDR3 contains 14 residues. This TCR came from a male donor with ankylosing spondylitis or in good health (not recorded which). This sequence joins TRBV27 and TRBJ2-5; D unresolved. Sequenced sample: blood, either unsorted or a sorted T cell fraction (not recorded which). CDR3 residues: CASSRKPSQETQYF. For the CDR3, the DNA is TGTGCCAGCAGTCGTAAGCCCAGCCAGGAGACCCAGTACTTC.